These T cell receptor beta chains were read from a single sample in a study of Graves' ophthalmopathy and Graves' hyperthyroidism. TCRdb used MiXCR to reprocess the multiplex PCR reads, holding one entry per CDR3 protein. The sample has a few hundred thousand distinct CDR3 sequences, around 20% seen once. The specimen was peripheral blood. These receptor sequences come from a woman younger than 35 with stable Graves' hyperthyroidism. CDR3s include the opening cysteine and the closing phenylalanine or tryptophan.

J,V,CDR3
TRBJ2-7,TRBV29-1,CSVAPGQGYEQYF
TRBJ1-2,TRBV7-2,CASSLPKWGYTF
TRBJ1-6,TRBV27,CASSFFSGRSPLHF
TRBJ2-5,TRBV5-1,CASSPRTGGVRETQYF
TRBJ1-1,TRBV20-1,CSARGGRGPMNTEAFF
TRBJ2-7,TRBV10-3,CAIRDHSYEQYF
TRBJ1-5,TRBV19,CASSPITSINQPQHF
TRBJ2-7,TRBV6-1,CASSEMGGANSRERYEQYF
TRBJ1-2,TRBV30,CAWTHQPGGYGYTF
TRBJ1-2,TRBV12-3/TRBV12-4,CASSTWDRANYGYTF
TRBJ1-5,TRBV19,CASSIGLSNQPQHF
TRBJ1-5,TRBV6-2/TRBV6-3,CASHGRGGDSNQPQHF
TRBJ2-7,TRBV12-3/TRBV12-4,CASSPSSGRMGEQYF
TRBJ1-6,TRBV4-1,CASSQEGGGYSPLHF
TRBJ2-5,TRBV6-5,CASSYQGLAGETQYF
TRBJ2-5,TRBV12-3/TRBV12-4,CASSARRETSGGGTQYF
TRBJ1-5,TRBV7-8,CASSKDRDLSNQPQHF
TRBJ2-7,TRBV12-3/TRBV12-4,CASSFGQGDYEQYF
TRBJ1-3,TRBV4-1,CASSQPGQISGNTIYF
TRBJ1-5,TRBV7-9,CASSYTDNQPQHF
TRBJ1-2,TRBV6-5,CASSYSKPTNYGYTF
TRBJ2-2,TRBV6-5,CASSYTVNTGELFF
TRBJ1-2,TRBV12-3/TRBV12-4,CASSLALGDTNYGYTF
TRBJ1-5,TRBV6-1,CASSKQGHF
TRBJ1-1,TRBV7-2,CASSLASQGWAEAFF
TRBJ1-5,TRBV19,CASSIAEQPQHF
TRBJ2-5,TRBV29-1,CSVEWLRGVGETQYF
TRBJ1-2,TRBV27,CASRASTGPGGYTF
TRBJ1-1,TRBV5-6,CASSLMRTEAFF
TRBJ2-2,TRBV20-1,CSARGTYTGELFF
TRBJ1-5,TRBV12-3/TRBV12-4,CASSLVVGGINQPQHF
TRBJ1-1,TRBV9,CASSVGEGGRNEETEAFF
TRBJ1-2,TRBV19,CASSILRTGPYGYTF
TRBJ2-2,TRBV6-1,CASTSGTGLVTGELFF
TRBJ1-5,TRBV4-1,CASSHPREGASYQPQHF
TRBJ1-5,TRBV7-8,CASSLRQGGNQPQHF
TRBJ1-5,TRBV15,CATSRGPRTVNQPQHF
TRBJ1-2,TRBV10-3,CAISEGRGGYTF
TRBJ2-7,TRBV28,CASSGAPPGQERFQYF
TRBJ2-6,TRBV12-3/TRBV12-4,CASDGRDRGLSGANVLTF
TRBJ2-4,TRBV28,CASSLSWSGGNIKYF
TRBJ1-2,TRBV2,CASSEGDRVYGYTF